This T cell receptor (beta chain) was captured in a study of blood T cell repertoires in COVID-19. About the research overall: Whether acute or convalescent, the COVID-19 samples came from the United States, Italy and Spain. Sample material is recorded as cDNA or gDNA derived from T cells, B-cell-depleted T cells, or PBMCs.

Germline CDR1 KGHSH, CDR2 LQKENI. The CDR3 is made up of 15 amino acids. V dropped 4 bases and J dropped 0 bases, with 10 bases sitting between them. TCRdb's copy holds only in-frame clones and misses some; the assay was immunoSEQ multiplex PCR. The sample consists of approximately 100,000 clones, 70% to 75% of them appearing once. The V call is TRBV18, the J call TRBJ1-5; D is perhaps TRBD1 (6 bases). This clonotype was sampled from a human donor with acute or convalescent COVID-19. The donor label of this sample is uncertain. The specimen was peripheral blood. The CDR3 sequence: CASSLGTSSNQPQHF. The CDR3, as DNA: TGTGCCAGCTCACTGGGGACAAGTAGCAATCAGCCCCAGCATTTT.